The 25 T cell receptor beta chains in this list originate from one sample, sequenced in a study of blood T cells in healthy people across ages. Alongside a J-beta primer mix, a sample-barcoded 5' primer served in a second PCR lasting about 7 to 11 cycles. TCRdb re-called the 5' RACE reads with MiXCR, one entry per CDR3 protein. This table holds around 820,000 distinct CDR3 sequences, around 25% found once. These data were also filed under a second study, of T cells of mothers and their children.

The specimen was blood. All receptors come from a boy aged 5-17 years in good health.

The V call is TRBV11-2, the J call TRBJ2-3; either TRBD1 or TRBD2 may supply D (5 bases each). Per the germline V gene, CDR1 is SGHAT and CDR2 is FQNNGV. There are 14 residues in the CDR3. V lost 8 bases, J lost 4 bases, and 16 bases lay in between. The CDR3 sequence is CASGAAMGADTQYF. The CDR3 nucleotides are TGTGCCAGCGGGGCGGCCATGGGGGCAGATACGCAGTATTTT.

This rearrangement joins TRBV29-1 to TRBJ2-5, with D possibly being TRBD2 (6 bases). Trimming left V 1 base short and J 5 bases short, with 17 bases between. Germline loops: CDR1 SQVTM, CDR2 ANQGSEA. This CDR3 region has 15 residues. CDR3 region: CSVEGARGLMETQYF. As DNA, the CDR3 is TGCAGCGTTGAAGGAGCACGGGGGTTGATGGAGACCCAGTACTTC.

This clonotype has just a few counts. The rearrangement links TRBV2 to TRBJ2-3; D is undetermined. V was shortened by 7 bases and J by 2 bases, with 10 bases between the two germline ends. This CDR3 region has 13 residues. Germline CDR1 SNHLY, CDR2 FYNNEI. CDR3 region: CASKKINTDTQYF. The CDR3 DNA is TGTGCCAGCAAAAAGATCAACACAGATACGCAGTATTTT.

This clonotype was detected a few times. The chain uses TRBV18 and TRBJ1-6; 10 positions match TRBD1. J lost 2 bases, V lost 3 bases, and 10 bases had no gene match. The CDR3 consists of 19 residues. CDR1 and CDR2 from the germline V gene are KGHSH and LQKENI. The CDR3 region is CASSPVPGTGDPYNSPLHF. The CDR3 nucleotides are TGTGCCAGCTCACCGGTACCCGGGACAGGGGACCCCTATAATTCACCCCTCCACTTT.

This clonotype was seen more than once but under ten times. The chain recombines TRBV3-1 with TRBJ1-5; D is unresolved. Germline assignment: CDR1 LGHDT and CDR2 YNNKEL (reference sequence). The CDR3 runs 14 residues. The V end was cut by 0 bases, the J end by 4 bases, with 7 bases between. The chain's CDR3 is CASSQDQWNQPQHF. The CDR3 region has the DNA TGTGCCAGCAGCCAAGATCAATGGAATCAGCCCCAGCATTTT. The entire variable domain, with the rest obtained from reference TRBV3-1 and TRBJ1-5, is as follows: DTAVSQTPKYLVTQMGNDKSIKCEQNLGHDTMYWYKQDSKKFLKIMFSYNNKELIINETVPNRFSPKSPDKAHLNLHINSLELGDSAVYFCASSQDQWNQPQHFGDGTRLSIL.

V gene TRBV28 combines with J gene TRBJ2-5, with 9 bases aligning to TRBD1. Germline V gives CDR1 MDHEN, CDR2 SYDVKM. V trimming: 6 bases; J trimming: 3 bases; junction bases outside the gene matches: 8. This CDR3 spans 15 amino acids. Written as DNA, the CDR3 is TGTGCCAGCAGCCCCACCGGGACAGGGAAAGAGACCCAGTACTTC. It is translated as CASSPTGTGKETQYF.

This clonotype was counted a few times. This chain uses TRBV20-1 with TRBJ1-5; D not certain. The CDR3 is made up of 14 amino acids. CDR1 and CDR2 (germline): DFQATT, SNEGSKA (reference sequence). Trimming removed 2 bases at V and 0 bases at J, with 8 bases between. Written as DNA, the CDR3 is TGCAGTGCTAGAATGGGGAGTAGCAATCAGCCCCAGCATTTT. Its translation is CSARMGSSNQPQHF.

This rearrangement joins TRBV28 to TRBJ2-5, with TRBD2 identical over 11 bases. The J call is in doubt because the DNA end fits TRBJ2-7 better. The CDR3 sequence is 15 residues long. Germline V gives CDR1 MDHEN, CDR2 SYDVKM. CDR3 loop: CASSSVGLAVYEQYF. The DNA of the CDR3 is TGTGCCAGCAGTTCTGTGGGACTAGCGGTCTACGAGCAGTACTTC.

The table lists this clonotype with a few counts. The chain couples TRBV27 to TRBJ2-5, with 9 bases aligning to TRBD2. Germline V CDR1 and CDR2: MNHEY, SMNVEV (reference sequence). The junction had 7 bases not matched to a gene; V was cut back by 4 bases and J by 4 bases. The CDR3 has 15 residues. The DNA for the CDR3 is TGTGCCAGCAGTTGGGGAGCGGGAGGCCCAGAGACCCAGTACTTC. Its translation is CASSWGAGGPETQYF.

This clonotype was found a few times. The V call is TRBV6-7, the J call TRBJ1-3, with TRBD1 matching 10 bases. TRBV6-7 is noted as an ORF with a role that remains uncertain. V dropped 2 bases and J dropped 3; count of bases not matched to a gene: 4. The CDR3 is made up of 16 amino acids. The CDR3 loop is CASSYTGQGVGNTIYF. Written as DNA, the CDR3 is TGTGCCAGCAGTTACACTGGACAGGGGGTTGGAAACACCATATATTTT.

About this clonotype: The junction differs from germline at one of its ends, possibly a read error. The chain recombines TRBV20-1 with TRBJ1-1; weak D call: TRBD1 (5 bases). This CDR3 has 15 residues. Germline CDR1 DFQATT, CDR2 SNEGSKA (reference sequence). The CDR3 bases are TGCAGTGCCAGACGGGGGGTTCTTGGGAACACTGAGGCTTTCTTT. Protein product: CSARRGVLGNTEAFF.

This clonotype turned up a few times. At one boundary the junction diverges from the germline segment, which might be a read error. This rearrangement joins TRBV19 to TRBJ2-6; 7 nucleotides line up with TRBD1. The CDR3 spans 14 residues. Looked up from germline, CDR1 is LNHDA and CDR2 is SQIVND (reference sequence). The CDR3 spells CASRTGTGANVLTF. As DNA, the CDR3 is TGTGCCAGTAGGACAGGTACAGGGGCCAACGTCTTGACTTTC.

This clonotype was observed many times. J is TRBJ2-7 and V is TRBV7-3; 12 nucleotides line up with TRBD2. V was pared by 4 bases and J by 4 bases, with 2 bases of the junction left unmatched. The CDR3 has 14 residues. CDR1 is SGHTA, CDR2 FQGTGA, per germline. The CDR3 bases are TGTGCCAGCAGCTCTAGCGGGGGGGTTTACGAGCAGTACTTC. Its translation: CASSSSGGVYEQYF.

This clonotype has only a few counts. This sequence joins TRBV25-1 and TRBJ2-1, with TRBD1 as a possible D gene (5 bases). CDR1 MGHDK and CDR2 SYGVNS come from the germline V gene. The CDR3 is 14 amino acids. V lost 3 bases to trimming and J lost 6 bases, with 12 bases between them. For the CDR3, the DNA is TGTGCCAGCAGTGATCATGGGGCACCCAATGAGCAGTTCTTC. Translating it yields CASSDHGAPNEQFF.

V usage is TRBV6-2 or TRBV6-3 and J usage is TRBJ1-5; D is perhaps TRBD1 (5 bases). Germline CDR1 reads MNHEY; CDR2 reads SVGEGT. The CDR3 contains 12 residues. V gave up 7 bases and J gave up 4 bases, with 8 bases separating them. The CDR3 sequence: CASMAGNQPQHF. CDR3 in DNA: TGTGCCAGCATGGCAGGGAATCAGCCCCAGCATTTT.

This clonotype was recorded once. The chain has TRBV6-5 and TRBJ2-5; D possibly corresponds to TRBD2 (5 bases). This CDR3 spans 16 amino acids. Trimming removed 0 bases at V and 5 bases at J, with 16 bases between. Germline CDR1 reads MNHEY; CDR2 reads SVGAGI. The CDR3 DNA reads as TGTGCCAGCAGTTACTCGAGCCTCGGGGTGGTTGAGACCCAGTACTTC. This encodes CASSYSSLGVVETQYF.

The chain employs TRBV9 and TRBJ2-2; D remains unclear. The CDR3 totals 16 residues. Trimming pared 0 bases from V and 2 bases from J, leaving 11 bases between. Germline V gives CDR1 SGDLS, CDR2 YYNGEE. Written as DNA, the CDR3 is TGTGCCAGCAGCGTAGTGTCGACTGCTAACACCGGGGAGCTGTTTTTT. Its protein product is CASSVVSTANTGELFF.

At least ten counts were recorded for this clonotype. In nucleotides, the CDR3 is TGCAGCGTTCGGGTAAGGAGCTCCTACAATGAGCAGTTCTTC. It is translated as CSVRVRSSYNEQFF. This chain connects TRBV29-1 to TRBJ2-1; D is unclear. Germline lookup yields CDR1 SQVTM and CDR2 ANQGSEA. The CDR3 sequence is 14 residues long. V was clipped by 5 bases and J by 0 bases, with 11 bases between them.

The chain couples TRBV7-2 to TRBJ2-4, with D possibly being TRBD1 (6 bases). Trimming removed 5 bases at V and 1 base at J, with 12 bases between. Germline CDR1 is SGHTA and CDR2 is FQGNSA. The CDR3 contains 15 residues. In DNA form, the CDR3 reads TGTGCCAGCAGCATTAACAGGGCGGCCAAAAACATTCAGTACTTC. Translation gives CASSINRAAKNIQYF.

The chain's CDR3 is CASSPPGGWTEAFF. As DNA, the CDR3 is TGTGCCAGCTCACCACCGGGAGGCTGGACTGAAGCTTTCTTT. V usage is TRBV18 and J usage is TRBJ1-1; D unclear. CDR1 and CDR2 from the germline V gene are KGHSH and LQKENI. V was clipped by 0 bases and J by 5 bases, with 10 bases between them. The CDR3 has 14 amino acids.

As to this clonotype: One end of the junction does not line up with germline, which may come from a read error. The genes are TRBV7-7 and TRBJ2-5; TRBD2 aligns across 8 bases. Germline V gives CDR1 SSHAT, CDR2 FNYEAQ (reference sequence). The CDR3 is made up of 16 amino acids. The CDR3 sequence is CASSSRALAVQETQYF. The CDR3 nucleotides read TGTGCTAGCAGCTCGAGAGCACTAGCGGTCCAAGAGACCCAGTACTTC.

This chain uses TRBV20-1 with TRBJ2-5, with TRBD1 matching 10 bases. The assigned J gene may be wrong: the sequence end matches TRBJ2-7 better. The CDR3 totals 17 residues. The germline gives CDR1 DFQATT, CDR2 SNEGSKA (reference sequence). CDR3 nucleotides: TGCAGTGCTAGACGACAGGGGGCGGACGGGGGTTCCTACGAGCAGTACTTC. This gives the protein CSARRQGADGGSYEQYF.

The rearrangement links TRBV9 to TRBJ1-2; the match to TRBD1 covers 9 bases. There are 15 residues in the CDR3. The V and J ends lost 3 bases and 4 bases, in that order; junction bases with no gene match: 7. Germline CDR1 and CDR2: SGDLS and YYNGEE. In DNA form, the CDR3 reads TGTGCCAGCAGCGAGGGGGGACAGGGACTCTATGGCTACACCTTC. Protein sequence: CASSEGGQGLYGYTF.

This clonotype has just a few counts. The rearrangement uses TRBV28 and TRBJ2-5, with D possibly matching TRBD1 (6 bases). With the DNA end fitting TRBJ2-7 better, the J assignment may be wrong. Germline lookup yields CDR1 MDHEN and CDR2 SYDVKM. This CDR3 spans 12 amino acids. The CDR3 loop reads CASSLDRIEQYF. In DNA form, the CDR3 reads TGTGCCAGCAGTTTAGACAGGATCGAGCAGTACTTC.

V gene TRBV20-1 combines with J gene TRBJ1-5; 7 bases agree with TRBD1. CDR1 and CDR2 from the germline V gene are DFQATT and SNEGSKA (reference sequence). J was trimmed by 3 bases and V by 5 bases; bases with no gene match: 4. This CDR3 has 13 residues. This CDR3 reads CSASQGLNQPQHF. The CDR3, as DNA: TGCAGTGCTTCACAGGGGCTCAATCAGCCCCAGCATTTT.